This TCR beta chain comes out of a study of early T cells in non-severe SARS-CoV-2 infection. Study-wide context: Sequenced bulk RNA came from whole blood that was unsorted, and chains were unpaired.

In the library, individual cDNA molecules carried attached unique molecular identifiers. In TCRdb, the 5' RACE reads were re-called with MiXCR into one record per CDR3 protein. This table has tens of thousands of distinct CDR3 sequences, roughly 6% appearing once. Broader study findings: Reliance on VDJdb matching favored anti-spike CD8 responses; private and CD4 specificities were missed.

This clonotype has ten or more counts. Its antigen is unidentified. The germline V and J ends were trimmed by 7 bases and 2 bases, with 16 bases remaining between them. CDR1 and CDR2 from the germline V gene are KGHDR and SFDVKD. CDR3 size: 16 residues. The clonotype originates from an adult who was a healthcare worker with PCR-confirmed SARS-CoV-2 infection or an uninfected control (not recorded which). Specimen: whole blood. The chain combines TRBV24-1 with TRBJ2-2; no clear D gene. Here the CDR3 reads CATSPATAINTGELFF. CDR3 sequence (DNA): TGTGCCACCAGCCCGGCAACAGCGATAAACACCGGGGAGCTGTTTTTT.